These 8 T cell receptor beta chains were sequenced from one sample in a study of blood T cell repertoires in COVID-19. Sequenced by immunoSEQ multiplex PCR; TCRdb stores in-frame clones only, minus some. The data hold about 200,000 clones, with less than 85% observed a single time. The source material was peripheral blood. The receptors derive from a woman between 70 and 85 years old with acute or convalescent COVID-19.

V gene TRBV7-9 combines with J gene TRBJ1-2; no clear D gene. V lost 2 bases, J lost 1 base, and 8 bases lay in between. The CDR3 loop spans 14 amino acids. Germline V CDR1 and CDR2: SEHNR, FQNEAQ (reference sequence). The CDR3, as DNA: TGTGCCAGCAGCTTAATTACAAATAACTATGGCTACACCTTC. It encodes CASSLITNNYGYTF. The whole variable domain, remainder taken from reference TRBV7-9 and TRBJ1-2, is DTGVSQNPRHKITKRGQNVTFRCDPISEHNRLYWYRQTLGQGPEFLTYFQNEAQLEKSRLLSDRFSAERPKGSFSTLEIQRTEQGDSAMYLCASSLITNNYGYTFGSGTRLTVV.

V gene TRBV18 combines with J gene TRBJ1-1; 9 nucleotides agree with TRBD1. V was clipped by 3 bases and J by 6 bases; unmatched bases: 8. Germline CDR1 and CDR2: KGHSH and LQKENI. The CDR3 runs to 15 residues. The chain's CDR3 is CASSPSGTGTPEAFF. CDR3 coding DNA: TGTGCCAGCTCACCCTCCGGGACAGGGACACCTGAAGCTTTCTTT.

This clone was recorded a few times. The rearrangement links TRBV5-8 to TRBJ2-1, with D unresolved. Germline lookup yields CDR1 SGHTS and CDR2 YDEGEE. The CDR3 is 12 residues long. The V end was cut by 7 bases, the J end by 10 bases, with 15 bases between. The CDR3 DNA reads as TGTGCCAGCGGAAACCAGTTGGAGGAGCAGTTCTTC. Residues: CASGNQLEEQFF. The variable domain in full, with the rest retrieved from reference TRBV5-8 and TRBJ2-1, is EAGVTQSPTHLIKTRGQQATLRCSPISGHTSVYWYQQALGLGLQFLLWYDEGEERNRGNFPPRFSGRQFPNYSSELNVNALELEDSALYLCASGNQLEEQFFGPGTRLTVL.

The CDR3 DNA reads as TGTGCCAGCAGCTTAGCTAGCGGGGACTACGAGCAGTACTTC. Translation gives CASSLASGDYEQYF. The chain is built from TRBV7-2 and TRBJ2-7; TRBD2 agrees at 8 bases. The CDR3 is made up of 14 amino acids. V shed 0 bases, J shed 3 bases, and the junction held 1 base outside the gene matches. Germline V CDR1 and CDR2: SGHTA, FQGNSA. The full variable domain, in which reference TRBV7-2 and TRBJ2-7 provide the parts outside the CDR3, is GAGVSQSPSNKVTEKGKDVELRCDPISGHTALYWYRQSLGQGLEFLIYFQGNSAPDKSGLPSDRFSAERTGGSVSTLTIQRTQQEDSAVYLCASSLASGDYEQYFGPGTRLTVT.

This clone was seen just once. The chain is built from TRBV5-1 and TRBJ2-1; 7 bases match TRBD2. The germline gives CDR1 SGHRS, CDR2 YFSETQ. The CDR3 totals 15 residues. With 0 bases clipped from V and 6 bases from J, the junction kept 6 bases outside the gene matches. CDR3 in amino acids: CASSLGASGLNEQFF. The CDR3 DNA reads as TGCGCCAGCAGCTTGGGGGCTAGCGGCCTCAATGAGCAGTTCTTC.

The table lists this clone with a count of one. V and J are TRBV30 and TRBJ2-2; TRBD2 agrees at 10 bases. The CDR3 contains 17 residues. V lost 2 bases and J lost 4; bases outside the gene matches: 10. The germline V gene has CDR1 GTSNPN and CDR2 SVGIG (reference sequence). The CDR3 region is CAWSPASGRAGTGELFF. CDR3 nucleotides: TGTGCCTGGAGTCCAGCCAGCGGGAGGGCCGGCACCGGGGAGCTGTTTTTT.

This clone has more than one count but fewer than ten. The chain employs TRBV28 and TRBJ2-5; D perhaps matches TRBD1 (5 bases). The CDR3 length is 16 residues. V lost 1 base, J lost 2 bases, and 14 bases lay in between. Per the germline V gene, CDR1 is MDHEN and CDR2 is SYDVKM. The CDR3 region has the DNA TGTGCCAGCAGTTTATTAAAGAGCTCAGGGCAAGAGACCCAGTACTTC. This sequence encodes CASSLLKSSGQETQYF.

The rearrangement joins TRBV3-1 (or the pseudogene TRBV3-2) to TRBJ2-5; TRBD1 matches 7 bases. This CDR3 has 17 amino acids. With V trimmed by 6 bases and J by 5 bases, 18 bases remained unmatched. From germline, CDR1 is LGHDT and CDR2 YNNKEL (reference sequence). The CDR3 sequence is CASRSETGIGFGETQYF. CDR3 nucleotide sequence: TGTGCCAGCAGGTCCGAGACAGGGATAGGCTTTGGCGAGACCCAGTACTTC.